The 28 T cell receptor beta chains below come from one sample, sequenced in a study of control samples from healthy donors and cancer patients. Sequencing was performed with immunoSEQ multiplex PCR; in TCRdb, only in-frame clones are kept and a portion is missing. The sample lists approximately 70,000 clones, around nine tenths occurring once. Specimen: PBMCs. The receptors originated from a man aged 60 to 75 with colorectal cancer.

The rearrangement joins TRBV5-1 to TRBJ1-6; D is unresolved. This CDR3 is 15 amino acids long. The V end lost 0 bases, the J end lost 7 bases, and 11 bases lay between the germline ends. The germline CDR1 and CDR2 sequences are SGHRS and YFSETQ. The CDR3, as DNA: TGCGCCAGCAGCTTGGGGCCAGGATTAAATTCACCCCTCCACTTT. The encoded protein is CASSLGPGLNSPLHF.

The J gene is TRBJ2-5, the V gene TRBV7-9; D is perhaps TRBD2 (6 bases). From germline, CDR1 is SEHNR and CDR2 FQNEAQ (reference sequence). Trimming shortened V by 3 bases and J by 1 base, and 9 bases separated the two germline ends. There are 14 residues in the CDR3. The CDR3 spells CASSLVAAQETQYF. The CDR3 bases are TGTGCCAGCAGCTTGGTAGCGGCCCAAGAGACCCAGTACTTC.

The chain uses TRBV5-1 and TRBJ1-1, with a possible D match to TRBD1 (5 bases). CDR1 is SGHRS, CDR2 YFSETQ, per germline. Trimming stripped 4 bases from V and 2 bases from J, with 12 bases between. The CDR3 sequence is 14 residues long. The CDR3 spells CASSPNTGNTEAFF. As DNA, the CDR3 is TGCGCCAGCAGCCCCAATACAGGCAACACTGAAGCTTTCTTT.

The chain carries TRBV6-5 and TRBJ1-2; 12 nucleotides agree with TRBD1. Germline values: CDR1 MNHEY, CDR2 SVGAGI. This CDR3 comprises 16 residues. After removal of 0 bases from V and 8 bases from J, the junction contained 7 bases not matched to a gene. CDR3 region: CASSYSRDRGQRGYTF. The CDR3 DNA follows: TGTGCCAGCAGTTACTCCCGGGACAGGGGGCAAAGAGGCTACACCTTC.

V gene TRBV6-2 or TRBV6-3 combines with J gene TRBJ2-1, with no clear D. The CDR3 has 12 residues. Germline CDR1 and CDR2: MNHEY and SVGEGT. Trimming left V 0 bases short and J 7 bases short, with 4 bases between. CDR3 in DNA: TGTGCCAGCAGTTACTCGTTAAATGAGCAGTTCTTC. This encodes CASSYSLNEQFF.

V and J are TRBV27 and TRBJ2-7, with 8 positions matching TRBD2. The CDR3 has 14 residues. Germline V gene data show CDR1 as MNHEY and CDR2 as SMNVEV (reference sequence). V was clipped by 3 bases and J by 0 bases; unmatched bases: 1. The CDR3 protein is CASSLRGDSYEQYF. CDR3 nucleotide sequence: TGTGCCAGCAGTTTGCGGGGGGACTCCTACGAGCAGTACTTC.

This clone has just one count. The V gene is TRBV11-2, the J gene TRBJ2-7; the D gene could be TRBD1 or TRBD2 (6 bases each). Trimming removed 5 bases at V and 3 bases at J, with 23 bases between. Germline loops: CDR1 SGHAT, CDR2 FQNNGV. This CDR3 comprises 17 residues. The CDR3 DNA sequence: TGTGCCAGCAGCCTCTACAGGGTGGGGGGTCTCTTCTACGAGCAGTACTTC. Translation: CASSLYRVGGLFYEQYF.

The chain combines TRBV3-1 (or the pseudogene TRBV3-2) with TRBJ1-1, with a tentative D call TRBD1 (6 bases). The germline V and J ends were trimmed by 0 bases and 2 bases, with 16 bases remaining between them. CDR1 is LGHDT, CDR2 YNNKEL, per germline (reference sequence). The CDR3 loop spans 17 amino acids. The CDR3 region is CASSQDPGGLGNTEAFF. The CDR3 region has the DNA TGTGCCAGCAGCCAAGATCCCGGGGGCTTGGGAAACACTGAAGCTTTCTTT.

The chain employs TRBV3-1 (or the pseudogene TRBV3-2) and TRBJ2-1, with D perhaps assigned TRBD1 or TRBD2 (5 bases each). V lost 1 base to trimming and J lost 4 bases, with 17 bases between them. The CDR3 extends over 17 amino acids. Per the germline V gene, CDR1 is LGHDT and CDR2 is YNNKEL (reference sequence). The DNA of the CDR3 is TGTGCCAGCAGCCAAGGCCCAGGGACCCAAGCTTACAATGAGCAGTTCTTC. It translates to CASSQGPGTQAYNEQFF.

This chain links TRBV4-1 with TRBJ2-5; TRBD1 aligns across 7 bases. Germline V lookup: CDR1 MGHRA, CDR2 YSYEKL. Germline trimming cut 4 bases from V and 0 bases from J; bases unmatched to any gene: 11. The CDR3 runs to 17 residues. The CDR3 coding sequence is TGCGCCAGCAGCCCACCACTCCCAGGGGGAGACCAAGAGACCCAGTACTTC. Translated: CASSPPLPGGDQETQYF.

The chain uses TRBV5-1 and TRBJ2-6; D assignment may be TRBD1 or TRBD2 (5 bases each). The V and J ends lost 1 base and 2 bases respectively, with 13 bases between them. Per the germline V gene, CDR1 is SGHRS and CDR2 is YFSETQ. The CDR3 runs 17 residues. CDR3 nucleotides: TGCGCCAGCAGCTTGATGGGGGTTATGGCTGGGGCCAACGTCCTGACTTTC. Translating it yields CASSLMGVMAGANVLTF.

The chain carries TRBV18 and TRBJ1-1; D is unresolved. This CDR3 is built from 14 residues. Germline V gene data show CDR1 as KGHSH and CDR2 as LQKENI. The V gene lost 1 base and the J gene lost 0 bases, with 6 bases spanning the gap. CDR3 sequence reads: CASSPQGMNTEAFF. In nucleotides, the CDR3 is TGTGCCAGCTCACCACAGGGAATGAACACTGAAGCTTTCTTT. Full variable domain (remainder filled in from reference TRBV18 and TRBJ1-1): NAGVMQNPRHLVRRRGQEARLRCSPMKGHSHVYWYRQLPEEGLKFMVYLQKENIIDESGMPKERFSAEFPKEGPSILRIQQVVRGDSAAYFCASSPQGMNTEAFFGQGTRLTVV.

The V call is TRBV30, the J call TRBJ1-2; weak D call: TRBD1 (5 bases). V dropped 2 bases and J dropped 8 bases, with 18 bases sitting between them. The germline CDR1 and CDR2 sequences are GTSNPN and SVGIG (reference sequence). The CDR3 consists of 14 residues. The CDR3 nucleotides are TGTGCCTGGAGTCCAACGGGGGTCCCAGGAGGCTACACCTTC. Its translation: CAWSPTGVPGGYTF.

CDR3 in DNA: TGTGCCAGCAGCGAGGGGGACAGGGTGGCCATGAACACTGAAGCTTTCTTT. Residues: CASSEGDRVAMNTEAFF. The rearrangement links TRBV9 to TRBJ1-1; 9 nucleotides match TRBD1. Per germline, CDR1 SGDLS and CDR2 YYNGEE. This CDR3 contains 17 residues. V gave up 3 bases and J gave up 0 bases; unmatched junction bases: 9. Using reference TRBV9 and TRBJ1-1 for the parts outside the CDR3, the full variable domain is DSGVTQTPKHLITATGQRVTLRCSPRSGDLSVYWYQQSLDQGLQFLIQYYNGEERAKGNILERFSAQQFPDLHSELNLSSLELGDSALYFCASSEGDRVAMNTEAFFGQGTRLTVV.

The V call is TRBV2, the J call TRBJ1-4, with D unresolved. CDR3 length: 14 amino acids. The V end was cut by 6 bases, the J end by 8 bases, with 16 bases between. The germline V gene encodes CDR1 SNHLY and CDR2 FYNNEI. Here the CDR3 DNA reads TGTGCCAGCAGACGCGGGCAGATCAAGGAAAAACTGTTTTTT. Protein: CASRRGQIKEKLFF.

This clone was observed a few times. The chain couples TRBV19 to TRBJ2-1, with 8 bases fitting TRBD1. Unmatched junction bases numbered 7, after V lost 5 bases and J lost 7 bases. Per the germline V gene, CDR1 is LNHDA and CDR2 is SQIVND (reference sequence). The CDR3 is 14 amino acids. The CDR3 here is CASSPRDRLNEQFF. CDR3 DNA: TGTGCCAGTAGTCCAAGGGACAGGTTAAATGAGCAGTTCTTC.

The chain joins TRBV5-6 to TRBJ2-5, with 14 bases lining up with TRBD2. The ends lost 3 bases at V and 0 bases at J; junction bases unmatched: 7. Germline V gives CDR1 SGHDT, CDR2 YYEEEE. CDR3 length: 18 amino acids. The CDR3 DNA is TGTGCCAGCAGCTCCGGACTAGCGGGGGGCAGGTACCAAGAGACCCAGTACTTC. Protein: CASSSGLAGGRYQETQYF.

The table lists this clone with a count of one. The chain links TRBV29-1 to TRBJ2-3; either TRBD1 or TRBD2 may fit D (5 bases each). Germline assignment: CDR1 SQVTM and CDR2 ANQGSEA. CDR3 length: 15 residues. Trimming took 4 bases from V and 4 from J, leaving 18 bases between them. The CDR3 here is CSVVPWGSGADTQYF. The CDR3 region has the DNA TGCAGCGTTGTTCCTTGGGGGAGTGGGGCAGATACGCAGTATTTT.

This CDR3 reads CASSQPPGDLGYTF. The CDR3 DNA reads as TGCGCCAGCAGCCAACCCCCCGGGGACCTTGGCTACACCTTC. V usage is TRBV4-1 and J usage is TRBJ1-2; D possibly corresponds to TRBD1 (5 bases). This CDR3 contains 14 residues. V was pared by 2 bases and J by 7 bases, with 14 bases between. Germline values: CDR1 MGHRA, CDR2 YSYEKL.

This chain connects TRBV28 to TRBJ1-6, with D tentatively TRBD1 (5 bases). Trimming shortened V by 6 bases and J by 9 bases, and 9 bases separated the two germline ends. The CDR3 extends over 12 amino acids. Germline CDR1 MDHEN, CDR2 SYDVKM. CDR3 region: CASRGGGSPLHF. The CDR3 DNA reads as TGTGCCAGCAGGGGCGGGGGTTCACCCCTCCACTTT.

This clone was detected a few times. The sample holds other DNA sequences that translate to the same CDR3. The chain recombines TRBV19 with TRBJ1-6; possible D gene TRBD1, 5 bases. V shed 3 bases and J shed 6 bases, with 15 bases lying between them. The CDR3 spans 16 residues. CDR1 and CDR2 from the germline V gene are LNHDA and SQIVND (reference sequence). CDR3 coding DNA: TGTGCCAGTAGTATCGCCAGGACTGGGGGTAATTCACCCCTCCACTTT. Translated, it gives CASSIARTGGNSPLHF. The full variable domain, with the rest looked up from reference TRBV19 and TRBJ1-6, is DGGITQSPKYLFRKEGQNVTLSCEQNLNHDAMYWYRQDPGQGLRLIYYSQIVNDFQKGDIAEGYSVSREKKESFPLTVTSAQKNPTAFYLCASSIARTGGNSPLHFGNGTRLTVT.

This chain joins TRBV4-3 and TRBJ1-3, with D possibly TRBD1 on 6 matching bases. Germline CDR1 is LGHNA and CDR2 is YSLEER. This CDR3 has 16 amino acids. The V gene lost 0 bases and the J gene lost 4 bases, with 13 bases spanning the gap. The CDR3 sequence is CASSQDPGRGGNTIYF. For the CDR3, the DNA is TGCGCCAGCAGCCAAGATCCCGGCAGGGGAGGAAACACCATATATTTT.

V is TRBV18 and J is TRBJ1-6; a weak D match, TRBD1 (6 bases). CDR3 size: 15 residues. Germline CDR1 KGHSH, CDR2 LQKENI. V was clipped by 4 bases and J by 7 bases, with 14 bases between them. The CDR3 bases are TGTGCCAGCTCACTACGACAGGAGAAGAATTCACCCCTCCACTTT. Translating it yields CASSLRQEKNSPLHF. The variable domain in full, completed from reference TRBV18 and TRBJ1-6, reads NAGVMQNPRHLVRRRGQEARLRCSPMKGHSHVYWYRQLPEEGLKFMVYLQKENIIDESGMPKERFSAEFPKEGPSILRIQQVVRGDSAAYFCASSLRQEKNSPLHFGNGTRLTVT.

The chain employs TRBV6-5 and TRBJ1-2, with D possibly matching TRBD1 (6 bases). The length of the CDR3 is 14 residues. Per germline, CDR1 MNHEY and CDR2 SVGAGI. Trimming stripped 6 bases from V and 7 bases from J, with 18 bases between. Written as DNA, the CDR3 is TGTGCCAGCAGCCCCAATTCAGGGGTGAGTGGCTACACCTTC. It codes for CASSPNSGVSGYTF.

This chain links TRBV30 with TRBJ2-2, with D unresolved. The germline CDR1 and CDR2 sequences are GTSNPN and SVGIG (reference sequence). The CDR3 loop spans 12 amino acids. V dropped 0 bases and J dropped 7 bases, with 6 bases sitting between them. CDR3 residues: CAWSVPVGELFF. Written as DNA, the CDR3 is TGTGCCTGGAGTGTGCCTGTCGGGGAGCTGTTTTTT.

This clone was seen once. The J gene is TRBJ2-3, the V gene TRBV20-1, with D possibly being TRBD2 (6 bases). The V and J ends lost 3 bases and 3 bases respectively, with 13 bases between them. CDR3 length equals 14 residues. Germline lookup yields CDR1 DFQATT and CDR2 SNEGSKA (reference sequence). The CDR3 region has the DNA TGCAGTGCTAGTGGTCGGGGGAATACAGATACGCAGTATTTT. Translated: CSASGRGNTDTQYF.

This rearrangement joins TRBV30 to TRBJ1-5, with D tentatively TRBD1 (5 bases). The CDR3 is 14 residues long. Trimming removed 3 bases from V and 7 bases from J, with 16 bases in between. The germline V gene encodes CDR1 GTSNPN and CDR2 SVGIG (reference sequence). The chain's CDR3 is CAWSGTSNRQPQHF. The CDR3 DNA reads TGTGCCTGGAGCGGGACGTCAAATCGGCAGCCCCAGCATTTT. The entire variable domain, with the rest obtained from reference TRBV30 and TRBJ1-5, is as follows: SQTIHQWPATLVQPVGSPLSLECTVEGTSNPNLYWYRQAAGRGLQLLFYSVGIGQISSEVPQNLSASRPQDRQFILSSKKLLLSDSGFYLCAWSGTSNRQPQHFGDGTRLSIL.

The genes are TRBV11-2 and TRBJ2-5; D possibly corresponds to TRBD1 (5 bases). Trimming took 4 bases from V and 8 from J, leaving 20 bases between them. Germline V gene sequence: CDR1 SGHAT, CDR2 FQNNGV. The CDR3 is 15 amino acids. CDR3 protein: CASSSGQGEMATQYF. The DNA for the CDR3 is TGTGCCAGCAGCTCCGGACAAGGCGAGATGGCCACCCAGTACTTC.